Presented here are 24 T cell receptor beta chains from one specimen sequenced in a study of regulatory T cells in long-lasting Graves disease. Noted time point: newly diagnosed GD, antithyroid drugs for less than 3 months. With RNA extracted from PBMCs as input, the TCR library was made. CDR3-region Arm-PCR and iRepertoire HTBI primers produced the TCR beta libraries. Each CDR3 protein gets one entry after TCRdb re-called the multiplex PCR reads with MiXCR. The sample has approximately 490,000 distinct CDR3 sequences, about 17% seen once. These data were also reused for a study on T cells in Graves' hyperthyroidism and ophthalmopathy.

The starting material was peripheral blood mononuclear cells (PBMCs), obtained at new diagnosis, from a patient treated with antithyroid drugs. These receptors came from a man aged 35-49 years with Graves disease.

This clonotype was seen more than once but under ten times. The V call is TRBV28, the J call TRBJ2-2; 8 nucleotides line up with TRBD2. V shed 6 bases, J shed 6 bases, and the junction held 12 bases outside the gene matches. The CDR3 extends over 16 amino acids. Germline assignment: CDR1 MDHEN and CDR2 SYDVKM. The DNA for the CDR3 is TGTGCCAGCAGGACCCGCTCGGCGGGAGGCTCCGGGGAGCTGTTTTTT. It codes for CASRTRSAGGSGELFF.

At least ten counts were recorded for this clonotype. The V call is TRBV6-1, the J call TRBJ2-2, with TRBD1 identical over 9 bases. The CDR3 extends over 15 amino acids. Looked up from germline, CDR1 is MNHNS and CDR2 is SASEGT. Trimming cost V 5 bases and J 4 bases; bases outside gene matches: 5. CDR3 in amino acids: CASSTRDRATGELFF. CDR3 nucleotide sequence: TGTGCCAGCAGTACGCGGGACAGGGCCACCGGGGAGCTGTTTTTT.

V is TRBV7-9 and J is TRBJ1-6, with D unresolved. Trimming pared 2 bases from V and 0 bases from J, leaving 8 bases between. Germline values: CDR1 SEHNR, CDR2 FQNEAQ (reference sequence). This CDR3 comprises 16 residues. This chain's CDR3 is CASSLKPSSYNSPLHF. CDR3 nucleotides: TGTGCCAGCAGCTTAAAGCCGAGCTCCTATAATTCACCCCTCCACTTT.

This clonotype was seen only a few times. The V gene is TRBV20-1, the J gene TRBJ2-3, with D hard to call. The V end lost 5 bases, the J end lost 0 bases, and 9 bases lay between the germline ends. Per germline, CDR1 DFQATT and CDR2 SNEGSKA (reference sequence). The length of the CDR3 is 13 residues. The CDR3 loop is CSASRASTDTQYF. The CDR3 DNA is TGCAGTGCTTCAAGAGCTAGCACAGATACGCAGTATTTT.

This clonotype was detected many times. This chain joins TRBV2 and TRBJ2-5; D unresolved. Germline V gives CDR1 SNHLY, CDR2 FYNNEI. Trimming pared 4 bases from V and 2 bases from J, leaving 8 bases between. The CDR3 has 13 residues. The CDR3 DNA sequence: TGTGCCAGCAGTGGAACTACGCAAGAGACCCAGTACTTC. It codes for CASSGTTQETQYF.

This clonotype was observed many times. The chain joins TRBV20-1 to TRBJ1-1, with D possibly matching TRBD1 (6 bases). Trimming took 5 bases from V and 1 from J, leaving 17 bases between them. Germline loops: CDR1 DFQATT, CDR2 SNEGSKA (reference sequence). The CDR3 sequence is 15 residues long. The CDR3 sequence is CSADMGGLGNTEAFF. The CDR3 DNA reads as TGCAGTGCTGATATGGGGGGCCTAGGGAACACTGAAGCTTTCTTT.

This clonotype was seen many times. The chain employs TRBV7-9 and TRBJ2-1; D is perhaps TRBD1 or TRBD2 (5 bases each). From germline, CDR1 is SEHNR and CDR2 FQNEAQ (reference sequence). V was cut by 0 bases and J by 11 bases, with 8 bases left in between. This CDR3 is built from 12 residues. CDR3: CASSLAPGQQFF. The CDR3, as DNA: TGTGCCAGCAGCTTAGCGCCGGGACAGCAGTTCTTC. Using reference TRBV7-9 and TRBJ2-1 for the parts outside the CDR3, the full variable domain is DTGVSQNPRHKITKRGQNVTFRCDPISEHNRLYWYRQTLGQGPEFLTYFQNEAQLEKSRLLSDRFSAERPKGSFSTLEIQRTEQGDSAMYLCASSLAPGQQFFGPGTRLTVL.

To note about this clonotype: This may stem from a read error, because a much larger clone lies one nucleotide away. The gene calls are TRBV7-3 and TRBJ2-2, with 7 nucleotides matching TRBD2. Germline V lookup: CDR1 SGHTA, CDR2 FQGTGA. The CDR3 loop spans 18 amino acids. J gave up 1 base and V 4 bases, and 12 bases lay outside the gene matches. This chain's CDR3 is CASSSFPTSTKNTGELFF. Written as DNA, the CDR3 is TGTGCCAGCAGCTCGTTCCCGACTAGCACCAAGAACACCGGGGAGCTGTTTTTT.

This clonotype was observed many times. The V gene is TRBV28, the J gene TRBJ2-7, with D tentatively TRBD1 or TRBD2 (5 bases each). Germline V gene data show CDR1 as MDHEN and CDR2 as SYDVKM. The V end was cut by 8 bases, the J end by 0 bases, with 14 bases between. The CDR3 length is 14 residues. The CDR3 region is CASVGTASSYEQYF. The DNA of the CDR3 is TGTGCCAGCGTGGGGACGGCAAGCTCCTACGAGCAGTACTTC.

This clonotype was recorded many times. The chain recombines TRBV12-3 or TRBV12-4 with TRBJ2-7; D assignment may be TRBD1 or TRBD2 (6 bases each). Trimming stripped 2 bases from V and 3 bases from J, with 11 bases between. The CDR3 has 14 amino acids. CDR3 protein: CASSLRGVGYEQYF. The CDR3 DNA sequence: TGTGCCAGCAGTTTAAGGGGGGTGGGCTACGAGCAGTACTTC.

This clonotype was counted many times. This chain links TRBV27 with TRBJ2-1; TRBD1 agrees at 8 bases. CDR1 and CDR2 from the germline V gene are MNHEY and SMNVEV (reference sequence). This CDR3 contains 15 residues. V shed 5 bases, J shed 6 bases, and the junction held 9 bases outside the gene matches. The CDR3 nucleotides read TGTGCCAGCAGTCTCCCGACAGGGGCCGGCAATGAGCAGTTCTTC. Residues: CASSLPTGAGNEQFF.

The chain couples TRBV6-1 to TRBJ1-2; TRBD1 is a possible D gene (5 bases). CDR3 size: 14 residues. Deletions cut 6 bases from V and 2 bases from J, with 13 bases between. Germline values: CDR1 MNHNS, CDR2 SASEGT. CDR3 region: CASRSEQGNYGYTF. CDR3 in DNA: TGTGCCAGCAGATCTGAGCAGGGAAACTATGGCTACACCTTC.

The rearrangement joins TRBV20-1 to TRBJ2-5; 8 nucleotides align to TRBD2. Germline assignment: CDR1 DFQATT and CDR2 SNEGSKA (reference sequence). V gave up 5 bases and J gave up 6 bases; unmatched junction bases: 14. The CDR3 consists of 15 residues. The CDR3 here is CSAPGTSVGGKTQYF. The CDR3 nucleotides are TGCAGTGCTCCCGGGACTAGTGTGGGTGGAAAGACCCAGTACTTC.

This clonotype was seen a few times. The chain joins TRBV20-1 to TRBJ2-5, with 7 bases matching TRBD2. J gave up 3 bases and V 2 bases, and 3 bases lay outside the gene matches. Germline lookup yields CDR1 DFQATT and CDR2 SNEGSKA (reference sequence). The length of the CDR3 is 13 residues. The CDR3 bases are TGCAGTGCTAGATGGCTAGCGGAAGAGACCCAGTACTTC. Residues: CSARWLAEETQYF.

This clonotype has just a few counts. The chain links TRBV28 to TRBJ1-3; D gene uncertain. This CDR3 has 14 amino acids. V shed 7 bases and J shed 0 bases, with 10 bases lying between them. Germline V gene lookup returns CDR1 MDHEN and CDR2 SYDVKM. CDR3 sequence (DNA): TGTGCCAGCACTCCAAGATACTCTGGAAACACCATATATTTT. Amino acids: CASTPRYSGNTIYF. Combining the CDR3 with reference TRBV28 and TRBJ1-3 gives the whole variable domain DVKVTQSSRYLVKRTGEKVFLECVQDMDHENMFWYRQDPGLGLRLIYFSYDVKMKEKGDIPEGYSVSREKKERFSLILESASTNQTSMYLCASTPRYSGNTIYFGEGSWLTVV.

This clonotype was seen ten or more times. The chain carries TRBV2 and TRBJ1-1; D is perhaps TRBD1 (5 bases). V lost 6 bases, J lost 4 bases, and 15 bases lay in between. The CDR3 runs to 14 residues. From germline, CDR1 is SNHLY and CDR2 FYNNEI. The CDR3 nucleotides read TGTGCCAGCAGGGGAGACTGGGGGAGCACTGAAGCTTTCTTT. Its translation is CASRGDWGSTEAFF.

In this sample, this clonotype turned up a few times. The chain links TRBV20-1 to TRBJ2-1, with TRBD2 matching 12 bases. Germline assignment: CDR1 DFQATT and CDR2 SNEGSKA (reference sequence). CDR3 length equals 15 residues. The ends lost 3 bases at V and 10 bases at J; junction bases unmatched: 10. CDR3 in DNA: TGCAGTGCTAGCCTCTGGACTAGCGGGATTGAGGAGCAGTTCTTC. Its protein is CSASLWTSGIEEQFF.

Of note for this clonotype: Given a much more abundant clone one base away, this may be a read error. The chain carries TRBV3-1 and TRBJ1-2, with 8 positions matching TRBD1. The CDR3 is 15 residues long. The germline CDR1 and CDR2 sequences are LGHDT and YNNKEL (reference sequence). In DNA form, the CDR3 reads TGTGCCAGCAGCAAGCAGGGGGCGCAGCCGTCTGGCTGCACCTTC. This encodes CASSKQGAQPSGCTF.

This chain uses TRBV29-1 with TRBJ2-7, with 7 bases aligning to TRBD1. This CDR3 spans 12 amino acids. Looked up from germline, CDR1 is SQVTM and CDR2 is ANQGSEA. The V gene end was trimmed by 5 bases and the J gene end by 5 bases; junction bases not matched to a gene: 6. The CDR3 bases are TGCAGCGTTACCGACAGGGTCGACGAGCAGTACTTC. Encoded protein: CSVTDRVDEQYF.

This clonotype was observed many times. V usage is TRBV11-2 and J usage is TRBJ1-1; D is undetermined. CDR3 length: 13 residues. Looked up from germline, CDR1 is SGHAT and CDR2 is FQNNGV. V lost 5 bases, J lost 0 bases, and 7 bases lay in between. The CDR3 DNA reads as TGTGCCAGCAGCCCTTCCTTGAACACTGAAGCTTTCTTT. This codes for CASSPSLNTEAFF.

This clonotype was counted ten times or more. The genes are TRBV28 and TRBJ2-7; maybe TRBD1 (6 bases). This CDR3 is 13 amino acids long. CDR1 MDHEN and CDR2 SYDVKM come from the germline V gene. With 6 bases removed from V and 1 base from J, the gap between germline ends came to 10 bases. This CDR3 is CASSLTGSYEQYF. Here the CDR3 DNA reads TGTGCCAGCAGCTTAACAGGGTCCTACGAGCAGTACTTC.

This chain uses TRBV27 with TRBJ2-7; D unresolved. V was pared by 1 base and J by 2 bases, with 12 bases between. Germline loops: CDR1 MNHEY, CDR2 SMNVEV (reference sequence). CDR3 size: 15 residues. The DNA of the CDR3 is TGTGCCAGCAGTTTATGGGCAGGCCATGCCTACGAGCAGTACTTC. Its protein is CASSLWAGHAYEQYF.

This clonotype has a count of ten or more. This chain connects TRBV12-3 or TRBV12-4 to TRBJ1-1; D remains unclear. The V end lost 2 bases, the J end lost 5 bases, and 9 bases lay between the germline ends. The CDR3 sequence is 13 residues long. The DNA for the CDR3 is TGTGCCAGCAGTTTATACGAAGGGACTGAAGCTTTCTTT. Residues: CASSLYEGTEAFF.

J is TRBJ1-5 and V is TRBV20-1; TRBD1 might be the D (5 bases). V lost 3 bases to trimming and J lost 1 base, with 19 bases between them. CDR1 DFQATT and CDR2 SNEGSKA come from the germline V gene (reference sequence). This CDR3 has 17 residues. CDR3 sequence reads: CSASARRGRSSNQPQHF. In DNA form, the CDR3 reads TGCAGTGCTAGCGCTAGGAGGGGTAGGTCGAGCAATCAGCCCCAGCATTTT.